What follows are 23 T cell receptor beta chains derived from one specimen sequenced in a study of CD8 T cells in ankylosing spondylitis. Their antigens remain unidentified. The study's findings and limits: Typical of ankylosing spondylitis blood, it appeared, was a TCR beta motif of eight highly homologous variants.

A single record per CDR3 protein comes from TCRdb applying MiXCR to the 5' RACE reads. Here the sample spans 450,000 or so distinct CDR3 sequences, around 26% being singletons. The sequencing sample was made of blood, either unsorted or a sorted T cell fraction (not recorded which). These receptors originate from a male donor with ankylosing spondylitis.

The chain joins TRBV12-3 or TRBV12-4 to TRBJ2-3; D may be TRBD1 (7 bases). The CDR3 sequence is 11 residues long. V was cut by 11 bases and J by 4 bases, with 10 bases left in between. CDR3 sequence (DNA): TGTGCCGGCGGGACAGCAGATACGCAGTATTTT. Translation: CAGGTADTQYF.

J is TRBJ2-1 and V is TRBV4-2; D not resolved. The CDR3 length is 16 residues. In germline, CDR1 is LGHNA, CDR2 YNFKEQ. Trimming shortened V by 4 bases and J by 7 bases, and 20 bases separated the two germline ends. The CDR3: CASSPGGRMRSNEQFF. For the CDR3, the DNA is TGTGCCAGCAGCCCGGGTGGCAGAATGAGATCGAATGAGCAGTTCTTC.

This chain connects TRBV12-3 or TRBV12-4 to TRBJ2-6; unclear D gene. Trimming stripped 5 bases from V and 0 bases from J, with 8 bases between. The CDR3 runs 15 residues. CDR3 residues: CASSPKASGANVLTF. The CDR3 region has the DNA TGTGCCAGCAGTCCGAAGGCCTCTGGGGCCAACGTCCTGACTTTC.

Regarding this clonotype: It may be a read error: a sequence one base away is much more abundant. The chain recombines TRBV20-1 with TRBJ2-3, with 11 nucleotides matching TRBD2. This CDR3 spans 16 amino acids. Germline V gives CDR1 DFQATT, CDR2 SNEGSKA (reference sequence). The CDR3 loop reads CCARDFGTSGLDTQYF. CDR3 bases: TGCTGTGCTAGGGATTTCGGGACTAGCGGATTAGATACGCAGTATTTT.

The chain couples TRBV7-9 to TRBJ2-2, with D maybe TRBD1 (6 bases). V lost 4 bases and J lost 2, with 11 bases in between. Germline V gene sequence: CDR1 SEHNR, CDR2 FQNEAQ (reference sequence). CDR3 size: 15 residues. The CDR3 DNA reads as TGTGCCAGCAGCTCTGGACAGCTTAACACCGGGGAGCTGTTTTTT. Translated: CASSSGQLNTGELFF.

This clonotype has only a few counts. The chain is built from TRBV20-1 and TRBJ2-7; D not certain. The CDR3 is 10 amino acids. The V end was cut by 2 bases, the J end by 10 bases, with 9 bases between. The germline gives CDR1 DFQATT, CDR2 SNEGSKA (reference sequence). This chain's CDR3 is CSARKDPQYF. The DNA for the CDR3 is TGCAGTGCTAGAAAGGATCCACAGTACTTC.

This clonotype was seen many times. The genes are TRBV4-1 and TRBJ1-4; no definite D call. CDR1 MGHRA and CDR2 YSYEKL come from the germline V gene. The CDR3 sequence is 16 residues long. The V end was cut by 3 bases, the J end by 3 bases, with 14 bases between. The CDR3 DNA reads as TGCGCCAGCAGCCAGGGATTTGGTGGTTCTAATGAAAAACTGTTTTTT. Residues: CASSQGFGGSNEKLFF.

The rearrangement joins TRBV18 to TRBJ2-2; D is undetermined. Trimming removed 1 base at V and 4 bases at J, with 13 bases between. The germline gives CDR1 KGHSH, CDR2 LQKENI. There are 16 residues in the CDR3. The CDR3 coding sequence is TGTGCCAGCTCACCACTAGCCGGATTAGTCACCGGGGAGCTGTTTTTT. Its translation is CASSPLAGLVTGELFF.

This clonotype was observed a few times. The V and J genes are TRBV4-2 and TRBJ2-1, with TRBD2 matching over 11 bases. Looked up from germline, CDR1 is LGHNA and CDR2 is YNFKEQ. With 0 bases clipped from V and 8 bases from J, the junction kept 15 bases outside the gene matches. This CDR3 spans 19 amino acids. CDR3 residues: CASSQEPSGRPRSFDEQFF. The CDR3 DNA reads as TGTGCCAGCAGCCAAGAACCTAGCGGGAGGCCGAGGAGCTTCGATGAGCAGTTCTTC.

The V call is TRBV4-2, the J call TRBJ1-1, with D tentatively TRBD1 (6 bases). Trimming shortened V by 4 bases and J by 1 base, and 16 bases separated the two germline ends. CDR3 length equals 16 residues. CDR1 and CDR2 from the germline V gene are LGHNA and YNFKEQ. The CDR3 loop is CASSRWPGQQNTEAFF. The CDR3 bases are TGTGCCAGCAGCCGCTGGCCCGGACAGCAGAACACTGAAGCTTTCTTT.

This clonotype was counted between two and nine times. The rearrangement links TRBV25-1 to TRBJ1-1; D unclear. Between the trimmed V and J ends, which lost 4 bases and 0 bases, there was a span of 6 bases. CDR3 length equals 13 residues. Germline values: CDR1 MGHDK, CDR2 SYGVNS. The CDR3 DNA is TGTGCCAGCAGTGGGCGGGTGAACACTGAAGCTTTCTTT. The encoded protein is CASSGRVNTEAFF.

This chain joins TRBV15 and TRBJ1-6; D possibly corresponds to TRBD1 (5 bases). V lost 0 bases and J 7 bases, leaving 16 bases between the germline ends. Germline V gives CDR1 LNHNV, CDR2 YYDKDF (reference sequence). The CDR3 runs 17 residues. For the CDR3, the DNA is TGTGCCACCAGCAGAGACCTACAGGCCTCGAGGAATTCACCCCTCCACTTT. This codes for CATSRDLQASRNSPLHF.

This clonotype was observed a handful of times. The V call is TRBV7-9, the J call TRBJ2-1, with D unclear. Between the trimmed V and J ends, which lost 11 bases and 3 bases, there was a span of 11 bases. Germline lookup yields CDR1 SEHNR and CDR2 FQNEAQ (reference sequence). The CDR3 contains 12 residues. The CDR3 is CAGRLGYNEQFF. CDR3 sequence (DNA): TGTGCCGGACGCCTCGGCTACAATGAGCAGTTCTTC.

This clonotype was seen ten or more times. The chain has TRBV5-1 and TRBJ2-7; 11 positions match TRBD1. Trimming at V came to 4 bases and at J to 2 bases, leaving 11 bases not matched to a gene. The CDR3 covers 17 residues. The germline CDR1 and CDR2 sequences are SGHRS and YFSETQ. The CDR3 nucleotides read TGCGCCAGCAGCCCCGGGACAGGGGGAGTCCTAGCCTACGAGCAGTACTTC. The encoded protein is CASSPGTGGVLAYEQYF.

V and J are TRBV5-1 and TRBJ2-5; 10 nucleotides align to TRBD2. Trimming cost V 1 base and J 5 bases; bases outside gene matches: 8. The CDR3 contains 16 residues. Per the germline V gene, CDR1 is SGHRS and CDR2 is YFSETQ. The CDR3 DNA is TGCGCCAGCAGCTTGTATTCTAGCGGGAGTGGGGAGACCCAGTACTTC. Amino acids: CASSLYSSGSGETQYF. Full variable domain (remainder filled in from reference TRBV5-1 and TRBJ2-5): KAGVTQTPRYLIKTRGQQVTLSCSPISGHRSVSWYQQTPGQGLQFLFEYFSETQRNKGNFPGRFSGRQFSNSRSEMNVSTLELGDSALYLCASSLYSSGSGETQYFGPGTRLLVL.

This chain links TRBV20-1 with TRBJ2-1; D remains ambiguous. The ends were cut back, 6 bases at V and 0 bases at J, with 18 bases in the middle. Germline loops: CDR1 DFQATT, CDR2 SNEGSKA (reference sequence). This CDR3 region has 16 residues. As DNA, the CDR3 is TGCAGTGCGCCGGGCCTAACGCCTGGCTCCTACAATGAGCAGTTCTTC. Translated: CSAPGLTPGSYNEQFF.

The genes are TRBV7-2 and TRBJ2-5; 7 bases map to TRBD1. The CDR3 has 16 amino acids. V shed 2 bases, J shed 7 bases, and the junction held 13 bases outside the gene matches. Germline CDR1 SGHTA, CDR2 FQGNSA. The CDR3 sequence: CASSLLAGGYPGTQYF. CDR3 in DNA: TGTGCCAGCAGCTTATTGGCAGGGGGTTACCCAGGGACCCAGTACTTC.

The sample holds a few counts of this clonotype. The chain couples TRBV25-1 to TRBJ2-3; D may be TRBD1 (5 bases). Germline V lookup: CDR1 MGHDK, CDR2 SYGVNS. The CDR3 is 14 residues long. V was shortened by 3 bases and J by 0 bases, with 7 bases between the two germline ends. The CDR3 DNA sequence: TGTGCCAGCAGTGAGACAGAAAGCACAGATACGCAGTATTTT. This codes for CASSETESTDTQYF.

This clonotype was counted only a few times. This chain uses TRBV19 with TRBJ2-2, with 8 positions matching TRBD1. Germline CDR1 LNHDA, CDR2 SQIVND (reference sequence). Trimming took 5 bases from V and 6 from J; bases not matched to a gene: 11. The CDR3 is 16 residues long. The CDR3 loop is CASSGSRTGTAGELFF. CDR3 bases: TGTGCCAGTAGTGGTAGTAGGACAGGGACGGCCGGGGAGCTGTTTTTT.

This clonotype has more than one count but fewer than ten. The genes are TRBV20-1 and TRBJ2-7, with D unresolved. The CDR3 is 12 residues long. CDR1 is DFQATT and CDR2 is SNEGSKA in the germline V gene (reference sequence). V was cut by 3 bases and J by 4 bases, with 10 bases left in between. CDR3 nucleotide sequence: TGCAGTGCTAGGGCTTCTTGGTACGAGCAGTACTTC. Translation: CSARASWYEQYF.

The chain joins TRBV29-1 to TRBJ2-3; TRBD2 agrees at 7 bases. Germline V gives CDR1 SQVTM, CDR2 ANQGSEA. This CDR3 is built from 12 residues. With 7 bases clipped from V and 1 base from J, the junction kept 2 bases outside the gene matches. The CDR3 sequence is CSGAGGTDTQYF. DNA for the CDR3: TGCAGCGGGGCGGGAGGCACAGATACGCAGTATTTT.

The chain joins TRBV7-9 to TRBJ2-1; 7 positions agree with TRBD2. Germline CDR1 is SEHNR and CDR2 is FQNEAQ (reference sequence). CDR3 length equals 14 residues. J was trimmed by 5 bases and V by 2 bases; bases with no gene match: 3. CDR3 region: CASSLSGAHNEQFF. In nucleotides, the CDR3 is TGTGCCAGCAGCTTAAGCGGGGCCCACAATGAGCAGTTCTTC.

This clonotype came up a few times. This chain uses TRBV5-1 with TRBJ2-5, with 14 bases identical to TRBD2. The CDR3 covers 17 residues. V was clipped by 2 bases and J by 5 bases; unmatched bases: 8. The germline CDR1 and CDR2 sequences are SGHRS and YFSETQ. The CDR3 DNA follows: TGCGCCAGCAGCTTTGGGGGACTAGCGGGAGCTGGTGAGACCCAGTACTTC. Its protein is CASSFGGLAGAGETQYF.